The sample holds many counts of the clone carrying this T cell receptor beta chain. Its antigen is as yet unknown. Time point in this sample: persistent/refractory GD, antithyroid drugs over 5 years with positive TRAb. From PBMCs, RNA was extracted and then used to make the TCR library. Blood from the periphery, 8 to 9.5 milliliters in all, was drawn into EDTA tubes. For TCR beta, libraries came from iRepertoire HTBI primers and Arm-PCR of CDR3 regions. In the study's own analysis: Identification yielded around 58 TRBV and around 15 TRBJ segments across samples. Each CDR3 protein is one row after TCRdb ran MiXCR on the multiplex PCR reads. The V and J calls shown here were made by TCRdb, not taken from the authors' results. The sample has roughly 400,000 distinct CDR3 sequences, less than 25% seen once. The data are from a study of regulatory T cells in long-lasting Graves disease. General study points: The study found lower TCR diversity in persistent Graves' patients than in newly diagnosed ones.

The CDR3 is 11 residues long. V was cut by 6 bases and J by 3 bases, with 9 bases left in between. CDR1 and CDR2 from the germline V gene are SQVTM and ANQGSEA. The sequence was collected from a female donor with Graves disease. The material was peripheral blood mononuclear cells (PBMCs), obtained when the disease was refractory, from a patient treated with antithyroid drugs. V gene TRBV29-1 combines with J gene TRBJ2-7, with D uncertain. The CDR3 region is CSVQRGYEQYF. The CDR3 nucleotides read TGCAGCGTGCAAAGAGGCTACGAGCAGTACTTC.